The 26 T cell receptor beta chains presented below share a single source sample, sequenced in a study of CD8+ T cells in alopecia areata. Sequencing relied on a cDNA template that was reverse transcribed from extracted RNA. Profiling relied on immunoSEQ multiplex PCR, and the TCRdb table lists in-frame clones only, not all of them. The repertoire consists of around 150,000 clones, with roughly four fifths occurring once and the leading ten covering 20% to 25%. Described treatment: oral pan-JAK inhibitor, 5-10 mg twice daily. The sample was CD8+ T cells sorted from blood, taken at week 4, from a patient treated with tofacitinib. All receptors derive from a human donor with alopecia areata.

The chain joins TRBV6-5 to TRBJ2-7; 7 nucleotides match TRBD2. The CDR3 spans 12 residues. The J segment lost 5 bases and the V segment lost 4 bases, leaving 2 bases of the junction unmatched. Per germline, CDR1 MNHEY and CDR2 SVGAGI. This chain's CDR3 is CASSSTSHEQYF. In DNA, the CDR3 is TGTGCCAGCAGTTCGACTAGCCACGAGCAGTACTTC.

The genes are TRBV6-6 and TRBJ2-3, with 11 nucleotides matching TRBD2. Trimming cost V 7 bases and J 4 bases; bases outside gene matches: 7. Looked up from germline, CDR1 is MNHNY and CDR2 is SVGAGI (reference sequence). The CDR3 is 15 residues long. The CDR3 DNA reads TGTGCCAGCATTATTAGCGGGGGGGCAGCAGATACGCAGTATTTT. Amino acid sequence: CASIISGGAADTQYF.

The chain recombines TRBV6-1 with TRBJ1-2, with D possibly TRBD1 on 6 matching bases. Trimming left V 6 bases short and J 4 bases short, with 15 bases between. The CDR3 runs 14 residues. Germline-derived CDR1 and CDR2 are MNHNS and SASEGT. Here the CDR3 reads CASSPVGGFYGYTF. As DNA, the CDR3 is TGTGCCAGCAGCCCCGTAGGGGGATTCTATGGCTACACCTTC.

The J gene is TRBJ2-2, the V gene TRBV4-3; D call uncertain. The CDR3 sequence is 16 residues long. V was cut by 0 bases and J by 3 bases, with 11 bases left in between. Germline values: CDR1 LGHNA, CDR2 YSLEER. In DNA, the CDR3 is TGCGCCAGCAGCCAAGAATTTTGGGGTTACACCGGGGAGCTGTTTTTT. This sequence encodes CASSQEFWGYTGELFF.

The chain carries TRBV7-8 and TRBJ2-1; perhaps TRBD2 as D (6 bases). Germline CDR1 is SGHVS and CDR2 is FQNEAQ. This CDR3 is built from 15 residues. V lost 2 bases and J lost 4, with 12 bases in between. The CDR3 is CASSLYGTQYNEQFF. The CDR3 coding sequence is TGTGCCAGCAGCTTATACGGGACTCAATACAATGAGCAGTTCTTC.

The chain has TRBV7-9 and TRBJ1-1; D is perhaps TRBD1 (5 bases). V was clipped by 1 base and J by 5 bases, with 14 bases between them. Germline values: CDR1 SEHNR, CDR2 FQNEAQ (reference sequence). This CDR3 spans 15 amino acids. CDR3 amino acids: CASSLDQGGGTEAFF. CDR3 coding DNA: TGTGCCAGCAGCTTAGATCAGGGAGGAGGTACTGAAGCTTTCTTT.

This clone was observed a few times. The CDR3 nucleotides read TGTGCCTGGAGTTGGGCCTTACGTGCCCAAGAGACCCAGTACTTC. It codes for CAWSWALRAQETQYF. V is TRBV30 and J is TRBJ2-5; D is uncertain. Germline CDR1 GTSNPN, CDR2 SVGIG (reference sequence). Trimming shortened V by 2 bases and J by 1 base, and 14 bases separated the two germline ends. This CDR3 is built from 15 residues.

For this clone: At the DNA level, this CDR3 is encoded by other sequences in the same sample as well. The rearrangement joins TRBV27 to TRBJ2-7; D uncertain. The germline V and J ends were trimmed by 2 bases and 3 bases, with 8 bases remaining between them. Germline assignment: CDR1 MNHEY and CDR2 SMNVEV (reference sequence). The CDR3 has 13 residues. The CDR3 DNA reads TGTGCCAGCAGTTTAAGTGGCAGCTACGAGCAGTACTTC. This translates into CASSLSGSYEQYF.

The V call is TRBV4-3, the J call TRBJ2-7; possible D gene TRBD1, 5 bases. The CDR3 is 15 residues long. V was shortened by 0 bases and J by 4 bases, with 13 bases between the two germline ends. Germline CDR1 reads LGHNA; CDR2 reads YSLEER. CDR3 bases: TGCGCCAGCAGCCAAGAATTGATGAAGGGGTACGAGCAGTACTTC. It codes for CASSQELMKGYEQYF.

The rearrangement links TRBV11-3 to TRBJ2-1; 9 bases are shared with TRBD2. Germline trimming cut 4 bases from V and 4 bases from J; bases unmatched to any gene: 5. CDR1 SGHNT and CDR2 YENEEA come from the germline V gene. The CDR3 has 15 residues. CDR3 sequence (DNA): TGTGCCAGCAGCTCCTCTAGCGGGGAATACAATGAGCAGTTCTTC. Translating it yields CASSSSSGEYNEQFF.

As concerns this clone: A read error may produce the germline difference seen at one junction end. This sequence joins TRBV7-9 and TRBJ1-2, with TRBD1 matching 8 bases. This CDR3 contains 13 residues. The V gene's germline CDR1 is SEHNR and CDR2 FQNEAQ (reference sequence). In DNA, the CDR3 is TGTGCCAGCAGCCCACCCGGGACAGGCTCCTTGGCCTTC. Protein product: CASSPPGTGSLAF.

The rearrangement links TRBV29-1 to TRBJ2-1; D is tentatively TRBD1 or TRBD2 (6 bases each). The CDR3 is 10 residues long. CDR1 SQVTM and CDR2 ANQGSEA come from the germline V gene. V lost 4 bases and J 14 bases, leaving 12 bases between the germline ends. For the CDR3, the DNA is TGCAGCGTTGTGAAGGGGGAGGAGTTCTTC. Its translation is CSVVKGEEFF.

This clone was counted between two and nine times. The chain couples TRBV4-1 to TRBJ1-1; a weak D match, TRBD1 (6 bases). The CDR3 runs 15 residues. V gave up 4 bases and J gave up 0 bases, with 12 bases separating them. Germline CDR1 reads MGHRA; CDR2 reads YSYEKL. The CDR3 sequence is CASSPVGAMNTEAFF. The DNA for the CDR3 is TGCGCCAGCAGCCCCGTGGGGGCAATGAACACTGAAGCTTTCTTT.

The chain carries TRBV6-1 and TRBJ2-2; D gene uncertain. The germline V and J ends were trimmed by 3 bases and 7 bases, with 12 bases remaining between them. The CDR3 has 14 amino acids. CDR1 and CDR2 (germline): MNHNS, SASEGT. The CDR3 nucleotides are TGTGCCAGCAGTGAGGTCCGGGTTGGCGGGGAGCTGTTTTTT. Residues: CASSEVRVGGELFF.

This clone was recorded once. This chain joins TRBV10-3 and TRBJ2-1, with D tentatively TRBD1 or TRBD2 (6 bases each). The CDR3 has 16 amino acids. The V end was cut by 6 bases, the J end by 4 bases, with 19 bases between. CDR1 and CDR2 from the germline V gene are ENHRY and SYGVKD. CDR3 nucleotide sequence: TGTGCCATCAGCGTAATGCTCGGGGGCCCTTACAATGAGCAGTTCTTC. Its protein product is CAISVMLGGPYNEQFF.

The genes are TRBV6-5 and TRBJ2-5; no firm D call. The CDR3 length is 14 residues. CDR1 is MNHEY, CDR2 SVGAGI, per germline. V was shortened by 3 bases and J by 5 bases, with 13 bases between the two germline ends. CDR3 loop: CASSYYGEEETQYF. DNA of the CDR3: TGTGCCAGCAGTTATTACGGAGAGGAGGAGACCCAGTACTTC.

The V gene is TRBV27, the J gene TRBJ2-2, with D maybe TRBD2 (6 bases). CDR3 length equals 16 residues. The germline V gene encodes CDR1 MNHEY and CDR2 SMNVEV (reference sequence). Trimming took off 6 bases at V and 3 bases at J, with 17 bases between the two ends. CDR3 bases: TGTGCCAGCAGCTCACGTCCCGGGACTCACACCGGGGAGCTGTTTTTT. Its translation: CASSSRPGTHTGELFF.

The chain combines TRBV7-9 with TRBJ2-1; the match to TRBD2 covers 14 bases. Germline V gives CDR1 SEHNR, CDR2 FQNEAQ (reference sequence). V dropped 3 bases and J dropped 9; count of bases not matched to a gene: 1. This CDR3 region has 14 residues. The CDR3 DNA is TGTGCCAGCAGCTTCGGACTAGCGGGGGGTGAGCAGTTCTTC. This sequence encodes CASSFGLAGGEQFF.

This chain connects TRBV6-5 to TRBJ2-7; 9 positions agree with TRBD2. The V gene's germline CDR1 is MNHEY and CDR2 SVGAGI. V dropped 0 bases and J dropped 2; count of bases not matched to a gene: 5. The CDR3 contains 16 residues. The CDR3 bases are TGTGCCAGCAGTTACTCGGAGGCTAGCGGGGCCTACGAGCAGTACTTC. This translates into CASSYSEASGAYEQYF.

This clone was found a few times. Here the CDR3 reads CASSDSGSTIQYF. The CDR3, as DNA: TGTGCCAGCAGTGACTCGGGATCGACCATACAGTACTTC. The rearrangement links TRBV6-4 to TRBJ2-4; D not resolved. This CDR3 is built from 13 residues. The germline V gene has CDR1 MRHNA and CDR2 SNTAGT. V was shortened by 0 bases and J by 13 bases, with 13 bases between the two germline ends.

V gene TRBV12-2 combines with J gene TRBJ1-5. TRBV12-2 is designated a pseudogene. The CDR3 contains 13 residues. The CDR3 region is CASRYSLSQPQHF. The CDR3 coding sequence is TGTGCAAGTCGCTACTCCCTGAGTCAGCCCCAGCATTTT.

This clone was observed a single time. The rearrangement links TRBV29-1 to TRBJ2-1; 9 nucleotides match TRBD1. CDR3 size: 16 residues. Per the germline V gene, CDR1 is SQVTM and CDR2 is ANQGSEA. The V gene end was trimmed by 1 base and the J gene end by 1 base; junction bases not matched to a gene: 5. In DNA form, the CDR3 reads TGCAGCGTTGAAGGTGCTGGGACAGGGTCCTACAATGAGCAGTTCTTC. Translating gives CSVEGAGTGSYNEQFF.

The V call is TRBV29-1, the J call TRBJ2-1, with 9 positions matching TRBD2. The CDR3 totals 14 residues. The J segment lost 8 bases and the V segment lost 6 bases, leaving 11 bases of the junction unmatched. Germline-derived CDR1 and CDR2 are SQVTM and ANQGSEA. The CDR3 DNA follows: TGCAGCGTGACCGGGACTAGCTCTTGGGATGAGCAGTTCTTC. Protein sequence: CSVTGTSSWDEQFF.

The CDR3 protein is CASSYTWGGRTDTQYF. The CDR3 coding sequence is TGTGCCAGCAGTTACACCTGGGGGGGTCGGACAGATACGCAGTATTTT. This chain connects TRBV6-5 to TRBJ2-3, with TRBD2 matching 7 bases. Germline V gene sequence: CDR1 MNHEY, CDR2 SVGAGI. CDR3 length equals 16 residues. Trimming took 2 bases from V and 3 from J; bases not matched to a gene: 8.

The chain couples TRBV4-1 to TRBJ2-7; D ambiguous. Deletions cut 1 base from V and 2 bases from J, with 9 bases between. Looked up from germline, CDR1 is MGHRA and CDR2 is YSYEKL. This CDR3 has 14 residues. The CDR3 DNA sequence: TGCGCCAGCAGCCAAGTTGTCGACACCTACGAGCAGTACTTC. Its translation: CASSQVVDTYEQYF.

V is TRBV4-1 and J is TRBJ1-2; D may be TRBD1 (6 bases). This CDR3 has 14 residues. Trimming stripped 3 bases from V and 2 bases from J, with 10 bases between. Germline V lookup: CDR1 MGHRA, CDR2 YSYEKL. In DNA form, the CDR3 reads TGCGCCAGCAGCCACAGAACAGGGAACTATGGCTACACCTTC. This gives the protein CASSHRTGNYGYTF.